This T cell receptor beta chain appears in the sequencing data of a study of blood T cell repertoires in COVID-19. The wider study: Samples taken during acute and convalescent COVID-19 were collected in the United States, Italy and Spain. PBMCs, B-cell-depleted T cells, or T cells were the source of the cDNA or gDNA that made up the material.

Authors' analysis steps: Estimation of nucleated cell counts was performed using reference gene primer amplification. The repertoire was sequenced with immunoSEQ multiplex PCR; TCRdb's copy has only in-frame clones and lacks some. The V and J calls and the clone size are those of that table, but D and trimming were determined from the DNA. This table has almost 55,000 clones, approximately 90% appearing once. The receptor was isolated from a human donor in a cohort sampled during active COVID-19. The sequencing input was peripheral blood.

The CDR3 protein is CASSRDSYSAGYTGELFF. The CDR3 DNA sequence: TGTGCCAGCAGTCGGGACTCTTACTCTGCTGGGTACACCGGGGAGCTGTTTTTT. V usage is TRBV6-2 or TRBV6-3 and J usage is TRBJ2-2; weak D call: TRBD2 (6 bases). This CDR3 is built from 18 residues. Germline V lookup: CDR1 MNHEY, CDR2 SVGEGT. Trimming removed 5 bases at V and 3 bases at J, with 22 bases between.